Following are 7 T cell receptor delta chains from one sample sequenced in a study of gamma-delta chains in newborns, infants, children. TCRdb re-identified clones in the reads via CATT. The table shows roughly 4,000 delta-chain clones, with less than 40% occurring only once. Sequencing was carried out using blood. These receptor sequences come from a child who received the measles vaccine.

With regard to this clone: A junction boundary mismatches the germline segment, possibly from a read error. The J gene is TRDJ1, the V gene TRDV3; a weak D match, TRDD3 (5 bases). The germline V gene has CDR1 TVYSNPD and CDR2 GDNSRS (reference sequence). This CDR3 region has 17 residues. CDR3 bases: TGCGCCTTTCCCCCCCCCGGCCGGGGGGCGTACACCGATAAACTCATCTTT. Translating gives CAFPPPGRGAYTDKLIF.

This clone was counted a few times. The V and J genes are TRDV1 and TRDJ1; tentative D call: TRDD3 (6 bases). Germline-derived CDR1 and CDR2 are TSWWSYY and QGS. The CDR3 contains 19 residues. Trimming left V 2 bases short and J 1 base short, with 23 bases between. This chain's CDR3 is CALGELSSGDRGGTDKLIF. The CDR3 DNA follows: TGTGCTCTTGGGGAATTGTCCAGCGGGGATCGAGGCGGCACCGATAAACTCATCTTT.

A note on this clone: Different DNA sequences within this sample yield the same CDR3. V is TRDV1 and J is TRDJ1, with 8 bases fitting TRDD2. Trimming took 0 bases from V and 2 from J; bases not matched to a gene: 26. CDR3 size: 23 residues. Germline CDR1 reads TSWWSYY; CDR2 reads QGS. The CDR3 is CALGELDFLRYPLGSKYTDKLIF. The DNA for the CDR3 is TGTGCTCTTGGGGAACTAGACTTCCTACGCTACCCTCTGGGTTCTAAGTATACCGATAAACTCATCTTT.

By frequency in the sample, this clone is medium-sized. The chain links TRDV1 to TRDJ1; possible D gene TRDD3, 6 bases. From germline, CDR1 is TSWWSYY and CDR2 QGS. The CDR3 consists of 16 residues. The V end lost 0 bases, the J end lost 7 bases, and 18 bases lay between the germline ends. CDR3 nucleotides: TGTGCTCTTGGGGAACTGGGGAGTTTACTGGGCGCTAAACTCATCTTT. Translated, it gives CALGELGSLLGAKLIF.

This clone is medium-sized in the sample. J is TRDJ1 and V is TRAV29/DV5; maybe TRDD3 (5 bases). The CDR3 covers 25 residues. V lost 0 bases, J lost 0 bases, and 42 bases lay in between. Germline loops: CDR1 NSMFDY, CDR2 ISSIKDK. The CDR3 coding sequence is TGTGCAGCAAGCGCGCGGGCTACTAAGGAGAACATGGTTGAGGATATGGAAGGGTACACCGATAAACTCATCTTT. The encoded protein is CAASARATKENMVEDMEGYTDKLIF. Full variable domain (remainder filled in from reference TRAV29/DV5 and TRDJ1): DQQVKQNSPSLSVQEGRISILNCDYTNSMFDYFLWYKKYPAEGPTFLISISSIKDKNEDGRFTVFLNKSAKHLSLHIVPSQPGDSAVYFCAASARATKENMVEDMEGYTDKLIFGKGTRVTVEP.

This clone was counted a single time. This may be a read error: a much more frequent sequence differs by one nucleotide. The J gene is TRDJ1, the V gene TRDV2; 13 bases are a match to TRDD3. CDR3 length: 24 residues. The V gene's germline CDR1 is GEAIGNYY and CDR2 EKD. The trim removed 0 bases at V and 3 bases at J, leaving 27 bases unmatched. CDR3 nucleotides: TGTGCCTGTGACACCGGCCTTCCTACATATCTTGAAGGTACTGGGGGATACGTACCCGATAAACTCATCTTT. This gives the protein CACDTGLPTYLEGTGGYVPDKLIF.

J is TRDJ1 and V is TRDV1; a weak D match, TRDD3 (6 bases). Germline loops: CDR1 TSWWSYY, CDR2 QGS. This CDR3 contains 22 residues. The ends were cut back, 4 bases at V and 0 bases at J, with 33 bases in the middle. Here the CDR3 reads CALGGGGHEDTTHYRDTDKLIF. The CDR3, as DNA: TGTGCTCTTGGGGGAGGAGGGCACGAGGATACTACACACTACCGTGACACCGATAAACTCATCTTT.